This TCR beta chain was captured in a study of blood T cell repertoires in COVID-19. Whole-study context: PBMCs, B-cell-depleted T cells, or T cells were the source of the cDNA or gDNA that made up the material.

From germline, CDR1 is SGHRS and CDR2 YFSETQ. The trim removed 2 bases at V and 2 bases at J, leaving 4 bases unmatched. The CDR3 is 14 amino acids. The Seattle patients, enrolled during active infection, were followed longitudinally. The table came from immunoSEQ multiplex PCR; TCRdb's copy has only in-frame clones and leaves some out. The sample consists of over 200,000 clones, 65% to 85% of them appearing once. This chain links TRBV5-1 with TRBJ2-7; 7 bases match TRBD2. What was sequenced was peripheral blood. This clonotype was sampled from a woman between 25 and 40 years old with COVID-19, enrolled during active disease. The CDR3 DNA reads as TGCGCCAGCAGCTTCGGGGGGAATACCTACGAGCAGTACTTC. This codes for CASSFGGNTYEQYF.